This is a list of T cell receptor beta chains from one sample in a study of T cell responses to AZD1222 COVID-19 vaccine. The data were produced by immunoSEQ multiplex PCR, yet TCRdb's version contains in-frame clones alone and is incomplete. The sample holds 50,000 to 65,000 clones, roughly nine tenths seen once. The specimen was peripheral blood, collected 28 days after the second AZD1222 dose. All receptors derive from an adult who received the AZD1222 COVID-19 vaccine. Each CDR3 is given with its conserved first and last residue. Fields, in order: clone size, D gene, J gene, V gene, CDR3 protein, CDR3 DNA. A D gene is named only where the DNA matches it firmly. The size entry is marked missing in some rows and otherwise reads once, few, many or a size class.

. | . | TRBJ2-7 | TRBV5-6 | CASSLYSGWAYEQYF | TGTGCCAGCAGCTTGTATTCAGGGTGGGCCTACGAGCAGTACTTC
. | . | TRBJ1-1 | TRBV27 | CASSPARGNTEAFF | TGTGCCAGCAGTCCCGCCCGCGGGAACACTGAAGCTTTCTTT
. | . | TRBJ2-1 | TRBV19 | CASRPEAGLYNEQFF | TGTGCCAGTAGACCCGAGGCGGGGCTTTACAATGAGCAGTTCTTC
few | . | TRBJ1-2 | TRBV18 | CASSRTAWTPNYGYTF | TGTGCCAGCTCGCGGACAGCCTGGACCCCAAACTATGGCTACACCTTC
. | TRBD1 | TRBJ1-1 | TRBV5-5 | CASSLTGGLNTEAFF | TGTGCCAGCAGCTTGACAGGGGGGCTGAACACTGAAGCTTTCTTT
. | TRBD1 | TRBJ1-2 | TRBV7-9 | CASSPDRVTVTF | TGTGCCAGCAGCCCCGACAGGGTAACGGTCACCTTC
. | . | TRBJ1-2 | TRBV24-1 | CATSSDGNYGYTF | TGTGCCACCAGCTCGGACGGAAACTATGGCTACACCTTC
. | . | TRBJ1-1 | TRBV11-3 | CASNRRGAEAFF | TGTGCCAGCAACCGTAGGGGAGCTGAAGCTTTCTTT
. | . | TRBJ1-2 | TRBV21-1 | CASSKEAGSRGHYGYTF | TGTGCCAGCAGCAAAGAGGCGGGGTCGAGGGGCCACTATGGCTACACCTTC
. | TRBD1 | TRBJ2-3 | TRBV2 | CASRFPRTGPSTDTQYF | TGTGCCAGCAGGTTCCCTCGGACAGGGCCTAGCACAGATACGCAGTATTTT
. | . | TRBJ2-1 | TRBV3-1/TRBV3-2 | CASSQGPGGHNEQFF | TGTGCCAGCAGCCAGGGGCCAGGCGGTCACAATGAGCAGTTCTTC
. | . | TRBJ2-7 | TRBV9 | CASSAAHGPDGEQYF | TGTGCCAGCAGCGCGGCTCACGGACCCGACGGCGAGCAGTACTTC
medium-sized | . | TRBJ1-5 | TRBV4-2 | CASSQDIPGHHSNQPQHF | TGTGCCAGCAGCCAAGATATTCCGGGACACCATAGCAATCAGCCCCAGCATTTT
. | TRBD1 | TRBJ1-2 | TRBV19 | CASSNQGQGNYGYTF | TGTGCCAGTAGTAACCAGGGACAGGGAAACTATGGCTACACCTTC
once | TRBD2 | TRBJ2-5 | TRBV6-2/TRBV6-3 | CASSYLSLAGVVETQYF | TGTGCCAGCAGTTACCTATCCCTAGCGGGAGTTGTAGAGACCCAGTACTTC
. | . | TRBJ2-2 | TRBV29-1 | CSALALQDTGELFF | TGCAGCGCCCTAGCACTCCAGGACACCGGGGAGCTGTTTTTT
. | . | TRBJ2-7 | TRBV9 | CASSVDGMNYEQYF | TGTGCCAGCAGCGTAGACGGGATGAACTACGAGCAGTACTTC
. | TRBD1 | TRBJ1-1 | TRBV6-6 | CASRDRGHGTEAFF | TGTGCCAGCAGGGACAGGGGGCATGGCACTGAAGCTTTCTTT
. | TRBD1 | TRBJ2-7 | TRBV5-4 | CASSLSTGVPYEQYF | TGTGCCAGCAGCTTGTCGACAGGGGTCCCCTACGAGCAGTACTTC
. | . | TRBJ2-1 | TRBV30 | CACQGTHEQFF | TGTGCCTGCCAGGGTACCCATGAGCAGTTCTTC
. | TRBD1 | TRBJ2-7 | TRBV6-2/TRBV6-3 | CASSSRDRGRYEQYF | TGTGCCAGCAGTTCCCGGGACAGGGGTAGGTACGAGCAGTACTTC